This TCR beta chain originates from a study of a mutant IDH1 vaccine in newly diagnosed glioma. Study-level background: Radiotherapy alone preceded vaccination by 4-6 weeks; alternatively, vaccination started with temozolomide cycles. Treated patients were around 60% male, roughly 40% female, mean age 40.4 years. Patients previously underwent radiotherapy, temozolomide, or both, and most underwent both.

TCRdb's copy holds only in-frame clones and misses some; the assay was immunoSEQ multiplex PCR. Of about 29,000 clones detected, 65% to 85% appear once; the ten largest clones hold approximately 8.4%. Time point of the sample: week 23, last vaccination. All doses held 300 ug of mutant IDH1 20-mer peptide, with topical imiquimod. Donors had new WHO grade 3 or 4 IDH1-mutant, ATRX-lost astrocytomas. Remarks on this clone: Its antigen is as yet unknown.

The sequencing here drew on PBMCs, taken from a glioma patient whose treatment included an IDH1 peptide vaccine. The source of this sequence is a woman aged 18-35 years with glioma.

The CDR3 DNA sequence: TGTGCCAGCAGTGACTCGAGTAGCGGGGGGGTACACACCGGGGAGCTGTTTTTT. Its translation: CASSDSSSGGVHTGELFF. This chain connects TRBV6-4 to TRBJ2-2; 11 bases align to TRBD2. The germline gives CDR1 MRHNA, CDR2 SNTAGT. CDR3 length: 18 amino acids. V lost 0 bases and J lost 3; bases outside the gene matches: 6.